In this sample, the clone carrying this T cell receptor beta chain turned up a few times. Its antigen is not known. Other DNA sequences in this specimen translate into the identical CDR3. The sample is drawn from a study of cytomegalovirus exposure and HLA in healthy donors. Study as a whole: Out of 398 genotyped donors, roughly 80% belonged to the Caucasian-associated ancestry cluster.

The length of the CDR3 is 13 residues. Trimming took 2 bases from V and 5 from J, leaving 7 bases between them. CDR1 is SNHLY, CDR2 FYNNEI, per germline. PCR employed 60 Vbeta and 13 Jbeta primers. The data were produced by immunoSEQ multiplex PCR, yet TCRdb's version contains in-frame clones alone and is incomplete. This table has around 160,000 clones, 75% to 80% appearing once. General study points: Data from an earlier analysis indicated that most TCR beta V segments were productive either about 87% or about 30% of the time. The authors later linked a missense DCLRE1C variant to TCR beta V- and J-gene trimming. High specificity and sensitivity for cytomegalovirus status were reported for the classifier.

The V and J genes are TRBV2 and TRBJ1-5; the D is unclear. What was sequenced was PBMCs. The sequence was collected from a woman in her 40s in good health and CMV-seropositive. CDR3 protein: CASSEFRDQPQHF. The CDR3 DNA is TGTGCCAGCAGTGAATTCCGAGATCAGCCCCAGCATTTT.